Described below is a single TCR beta chain sequence and its context. This specimen comes from a study of blood T cell repertoires in COVID-19. Background on the study: Samples of COVID-19 (acute and convalescent) were obtained from the United States, Italy and Spain. The analysed material was cDNA or gDNA that came from T cells, B-cell-depleted T cells, or PBMCs.

Germline CDR1 and CDR2: MNHEY and SVGAGI. The trim removed 6 bases at V and 6 bases at J, leaving 8 bases unmatched. This CDR3 has 14 amino acids. Per the study methods: How many nucleated cells were present was estimated from reference gene primer amplification. Only in-frame clones appear in the TCRdb table, and some are missing; sequencing was by immunoSEQ multiplex PCR. V and J calls and clone size are as listed in that table; D and trimming were resolved from the DNA. Of nearly 200,000 clones in the sample, about nine tenths were seen once. The receptor's source is a woman aged 65 to 85 with acute or convalescent COVID-19. Sequences were obtained from peripheral blood. The chain links TRBV6-5 to TRBJ2-7; 10 bases line up with TRBD1. The CDR3 region has the DNA TGTGCCAGCAGACCGGGACAGGGGTTTGGCGAGCAGTACTTC. This sequence encodes CASRPGQGFGEQYF.